This entry lists 23 T cell receptor beta chains sequenced from one sample in a study of cytomegalovirus exposure and HLA in healthy donors. PCR employed 60 Vbeta and 13 Jbeta primers. TCRdb's table, derived via immunoSEQ multiplex PCR, lists solely in-frame clones and lacks some. The table includes 100,000 or so clones, roughly three quarters detected once. Sequenced material: PBMCs. The receptors were gathered from a man in his thirties or forties in good health and CMV-seronegative.

The CDR3 here is CASSTLTGIAKNIQYF. The DNA of the CDR3 is TGCGCCAGCAGTACTCTAACCGGGATAGCCAAAAACATTCAGTACTTC. This chain uses TRBV10-1 with TRBJ2-4; possible D gene TRBD2, 5 bases. Germline CDR1 is WNHNN and CDR2 is SYGVQD (reference sequence). This CDR3 has 16 amino acids. V lost 5 bases and J 0 bases, leaving 14 bases between the germline ends.

This clone was detected once. The J gene is TRBJ2-7, the V gene TRBV18, with 8 bases that match TRBD1. Unmatched junction bases numbered 7, after V lost 2 bases and J lost 1 base. This CDR3 has 16 residues. In germline, CDR1 is KGHSH, CDR2 LQKENI. CDR3 bases: TGTGCCAGCTCACCAGGGCCCGGGACAGGATCCTACGAGCAGTACTTC. It yields the protein CASSPGPGTGSYEQYF.

This clone was seen a few times. The chain employs TRBV30 and TRBJ1-1; 7 bases agree with TRBD1. Germline V gene sequence: CDR1 GTSNPN, CDR2 SVGIG (reference sequence). V trimming: 1 base; J trimming: 4 bases; junction bases outside the gene matches: 3. This CDR3 contains 13 residues. In nucleotides, the CDR3 is TGTGCCTGGAGTGGACAGGGAAGCACTGAAGCTTTCTTT. Amino acids: CAWSGQGSTEAFF.

The chain combines TRBV7-6 with TRBJ2-5; maybe TRBD1 (5 bases). The end of the DNA fits TRBJ2-7 better, so the J call may be wrong. CDR3 length: 12 amino acids. The germline gives CDR1 SGHVS, CDR2 FNYEAQ. The CDR3 is CASSLLGAEQYF. The CDR3 bases are TGTGCCAGCAGCTTACTTGGGGCCGAGCAGTACTTC.

Only one count was recorded for this clone. The genes are TRBV7-9 and TRBJ2-2, with a possible D match to TRBD2 (6 bases). V was trimmed by 5 bases and J by 5 bases, leaving 9 bases between them. Looked up from germline, CDR1 is SEHNR and CDR2 is FQNEAQ (reference sequence). The CDR3 spans 13 residues. The CDR3 nucleotides are TGTGCCAGCAGCGCCGCGGGGACCGGGGAGCTGTTTTTT. This codes for CASSAAGTGELFF.

The chain is built from TRBV5-4 and TRBJ2-1; D gene ambiguous. The germline V gene has CDR1 SGHNT and CDR2 YYREEE (reference sequence). The CDR3 has 12 amino acids. V was clipped by 4 bases and J by 8 bases, with 10 bases between them. The CDR3 protein is CASSLIRDEQFF. CDR3 coding DNA: TGTGCCAGCAGCCTAATACGCGATGAGCAGTTCTTC.

The chain combines TRBV27 with TRBJ1-4, with 8 bases fitting TRBD1. This CDR3 contains 21 residues. With V trimmed by 7 bases and J by 2 bases, 24 bases remained unmatched. Germline CDR1 and CDR2: MNHEY and SMNVEV (reference sequence). CDR3 sequence (DNA): TGTGCCAGCACCCCGTTCCAGCTTCCTACAGGGGGACGAAGGACTAATGAAAAACTGTTTTTT. Its protein is CASTPFQLPTGGRRTNEKLFF. The complete variable domain, with remaining parts taken from reference TRBV27 and TRBJ1-4, reads EAQVTQNPRYLITVTGKKLTVTCSQNMNHEYMSWYRQDPGLGLRQIYYSMNVEVTDKGDVPEGYKVSRKEKRNFPLILESPSPNQTSLYFCASTPFQLPTGGRRTNEKLFFGSGTQLSVL.

The chain couples TRBV4-3 to TRBJ1-6; 7 bases agree with TRBD1. Germline V lookup: CDR1 LGHNA, CDR2 YSLEER. The CDR3 has 19 amino acids. The V and J ends lost 1 base and 7 bases, in that order; junction bases with no gene match: 16. The CDR3 sequence: CASSQVYPDRVAYNSPLHF. CDR3 in DNA: TGCGCCAGCAGCCAAGTCTACCCTGACAGGGTCGCGTACAATTCACCCCTCCACTTT.

This clone was seen a handful of times. The chain links TRBV6-1 to TRBJ1-5; D might be TRBD1 (6 bases). Germline CDR1 MNHNS, CDR2 SASEGT. This CDR3 is 15 amino acids long. V lost 4 bases to trimming and J lost 0 bases, with 10 bases between them. The CDR3 sequence: CASSVNRDSNQPQHF. The DNA of the CDR3 is TGTGCCAGCAGTGTAAACAGGGATAGCAATCAGCCCCAGCATTTT.

The V call is TRBV4-2, the J call TRBJ2-7; 12 bases map to TRBD2. CDR1 is LGHNA, CDR2 YNFKEQ, per germline. The CDR3 is 17 residues long. Unmatched junction bases numbered 8, after V lost 0 bases and J lost 5 bases. In DNA, the CDR3 is TGTGCCAGCAGCCAAGATCATGGGACTAGCGGGTTCAACGAGCAGTACTTC. Residues: CASSQDHGTSGFNEQYF.

V usage is TRBV30 and J usage is TRBJ1-2; D uncertain. Trimming left V 1 base short and J 3 bases short, with 9 bases between. CDR1 and CDR2 (germline): GTSNPN, SVGIG (reference sequence). There are 13 residues in the CDR3. The CDR3 DNA is TGTGCCTGGAGTGCTAGTTTTGACTATGGCTACACCTTC. It specifies CAWSASFDYGYTF.

V usage is TRBV10-3 and J usage is TRBJ2-1; 7 nucleotides align to TRBD1. Germline loops: CDR1 ENHRY, CDR2 SYGVKD. This CDR3 comprises 14 residues. V shed 6 bases and J 10 bases; nucleotides not matched to a gene: 12. CDR3: CAISLPGTVEEQFF. The CDR3 bases are TGTGCCATCAGCCTCCCCGGGACAGTAGAGGAGCAGTTCTTC.

The chain recombines TRBV4-2 with TRBJ1-2; 7 nucleotides line up with TRBD1. J lost 2 bases, V lost 3 bases, and 9 bases had no gene match. Germline V gene sequence: CDR1 LGHNA, CDR2 YNFKEQ. The CDR3 is 16 amino acids. CDR3 in amino acids: CASSHPGTVSNYGYTF. CDR3 nucleotide sequence: TGTGCCAGCAGCCATCCTGGGACAGTTTCGAACTATGGCTACACCTTC.

About this clone: The identical CDR3 is also encoded by other nucleotide sequences in the sample. The chain combines TRBV2 with TRBJ1-2, with TRBD1 as a possible D gene (6 bases). Per germline, CDR1 SNHLY and CDR2 FYNNEI. The CDR3 has 15 amino acids. V was trimmed by 1 base and J by 0 bases, leaving 9 bases between them. CDR3 residues: CASSEGRGANYGYTF. The DNA for the CDR3 is TGTGCCAGCAGTGAAGGCAGGGGAGCTAACTATGGCTACACCTTC.

The gene calls are TRBV28 and TRBJ1-6; D not resolved. V was trimmed by 7 bases and J by 10 bases, leaving 17 bases between them. The CDR3 is 14 amino acids. Germline V CDR1 and CDR2: MDHEN, SYDVKM. CDR3 coding DNA: TGTGCCAGCACCTTGACGGGAAATTGGTCACCCCTCCACTTT. Translation gives CASTLTGNWSPLHF. Variable domain in full (rest from reference TRBV28 and TRBJ1-6): DVKVTQSSRYLVKRTGEKVFLECVQDMDHENMFWYRQDPGLGLRLIYFSYDVKMKEKGDIPEGYSVSREKKERFSLILESASTNQTSMYLCASTLTGNWSPLHFGNGTRLTVT.

The chain has TRBV4-2 and TRBJ2-2; 10 bases are shared with TRBD2. J gave up 3 bases and V 1 base, and 2 bases lay outside the gene matches. In germline, CDR1 is LGHNA, CDR2 YNFKEQ. This CDR3 has 16 residues. CDR3 sequence reads: CASSQVLAGDTGELFF. CDR3 nucleotides: TGTGCCAGCAGCCAAGTGCTAGCGGGAGACACCGGGGAGCTGTTTTTT.

This clone appeared a few times. The chain couples TRBV7-8 to TRBJ2-3, with 7 nucleotides matching TRBD1. Germline values: CDR1 SGHVS, CDR2 FQNEAQ. The CDR3 extends over 16 amino acids. Trimming took 5 bases from V and 1 from J; bases not matched to a gene: 9. CDR3 protein: CASSPRQGSGTDTQYF. The CDR3 nucleotides are TGTGCCAGCAGCCCCAGACAGGGTTCAGGCACAGATACGCAGTATTTT.

The chain carries TRBV7-2 and TRBJ2-5, with D hard to call. The J call may be wrong; the DNA end is better matched by TRBJ2-7. This CDR3 has 11 amino acids. Germline V CDR1 and CDR2: SGHTA, FQGNSA. For the CDR3, the DNA is TGTGCCAGCAGCTTCTACTACGAGCAGTACTTC. Encoded protein: CASSFYYEQYF.

The rearrangement links TRBV11-3 to TRBJ2-7; 10 bases are shared with TRBD1. Germline values: CDR1 SGHNT, CDR2 YENEEA. CDR3 length: 14 residues. J lost 1 base, V lost 5 bases, and 2 bases had no gene match. CDR3 coding DNA: TGTGCCAGCAGCCGGGACAGGGGATCCTACGAGCAGTACTTC. Translating gives CASSRDRGSYEQYF.

This clone showed up just a few times. The chain couples TRBV7-3 to TRBJ1-6; D may be TRBD1 (6 bases). Germline loops: CDR1 SGHTA, CDR2 FQGTGA. This CDR3 has 13 residues. The V gene lost 4 bases and the J gene lost 12 bases, with 13 bases spanning the gap. CDR3 sequence (DNA): TGTGCCAGCAGCTCGGGACAAGGCTTACCCCTCCACTTT. Translated, it gives CASSSGQGLPLHF.

CDR3 bases: TGTGCCAGCAGCTATGGGGTTGGCGGGGGGGGAGAGACCCAGTACTTC. Protein sequence: CASSYGVGGGGETQYF. This chain connects TRBV7-2 to TRBJ2-5; TRBD2 matches at 9 bases. Per germline, CDR1 SGHTA and CDR2 FQGNSA. The CDR3 length is 16 residues. V shed 4 bases, J shed 4 bases, and the junction held 10 bases outside the gene matches.

V gene TRBV27 combines with J gene TRBJ1-1; 8 bases match TRBD1. Germline V gives CDR1 MNHEY, CDR2 SMNVEV (reference sequence). This CDR3 comprises 15 residues. The V segment lost 5 bases and the J segment 1 base; nucleotides outside the gene matches: 6. The CDR3 nucleotides are TGTGCCAGCAGTCCAGACAGGGGCTGGAACACTGAAGCTTTCTTT. Protein sequence: CASSPDRGWNTEAFF.

This chain connects TRBV5-1 to TRBJ1-3, with a weak D call TRBD1 (5 bases). The CDR3 contains 14 residues. Germline lookup yields CDR1 SGHRS and CDR2 YFSETQ. Trimming left V 4 bases short and J 2 bases short, with 10 bases between. Here the CDR3 reads CASSPQGAGNTIYF. DNA for the CDR3: TGCGCCAGCAGCCCTCAGGGTGCTGGAAACACCATATATTTT.